The 14 T cell receptor beta chains below were found in one sample sequenced in a study of cytomegalovirus exposure and HLA in healthy donors. PCR employed 60 Vbeta and 13 Jbeta primers. The assay was immunoSEQ multiplex PCR, and TCRdb's table has in-frame clones only and misses some. The table has about 100,000 clones, approximately 77% seen once. Sequencing input: PBMCs. All receptors come from a male donor in good health and CMV-seropositive.

The chain uses TRBV11-2 and TRBJ1-5; 9 nucleotides line up with TRBD1. This CDR3 region has 15 residues. V lost 5 bases to trimming and J lost 0 bases; unmatched junction nucleotides: 2. CDR1 SGHAT and CDR2 FQNNGV come from the germline V gene. CDR3 residues: CASSRTGDSNQPQHF. CDR3 in DNA: TGTGCCAGCAGCAGGACAGGGGATAGCAATCAGCCCCAGCATTTT.

This chain links TRBV5-1 with TRBJ2-2; no firm D call. This CDR3 spans 16 amino acids. Trimming cost V 4 bases and J 0 bases, with 13 bases left between them. Germline CDR1 is SGHRS and CDR2 is YFSETQ. Here the CDR3 reads CASSKETTSNTGELFF. As DNA, the CDR3 is TGCGCCAGCAGCAAAGAGACAACCTCGAACACCGGGGAGCTGTTTTTT. Combining the CDR3 with reference TRBV5-1 and TRBJ2-2 gives the whole variable domain KAGVTQTPRYLIKTRGQQVTLSCSPISGHRSVSWYQQTPGQGLQFLFEYFSETQRNKGNFPGRFSGRQFSNSRSEMNVSTLELGDSALYLCASSKETTSNTGELFFGEGSRLTVL.

This clone has more than one count but fewer than ten. The genes are TRBV4-2 and TRBJ1-6, with D possibly TRBD1 on 5 matching bases. The CDR3 length is 15 residues. Trimming left V 1 base short and J 3 bases short, with 7 bases between. Germline values: CDR1 LGHNA, CDR2 YNFKEQ. DNA of the CDR3: TGTGCCAGCAGCCAAGCCAGGGACTATAATTCACCCCTCCACTTT. Amino acid sequence: CASSQARDYNSPLHF.

The chain recombines TRBV11-2 with TRBJ1-1; 7 positions agree with TRBD1. The germline CDR1 and CDR2 sequences are SGHAT and FQNNGV. This CDR3 is built from 14 residues. Trimming at V came to 2 bases and at J to 7 bases, leaving 7 bases not matched to a gene. CDR3 amino acids: CASSLLGTAYEAFF. DNA for the CDR3: TGTGCCAGCAGCTTACTAGGGACAGCATATGAAGCTTTCTTT. Full variable domain (remainder filled in from reference TRBV11-2 and TRBJ1-1): EAGVAQSPRYKIIEKRQSVAFWCNPISGHATLYWYQQILGQGPKLLIQFQNNGVVDDSQLPKDRFSAERLKGVDSTLKIQPAKLEDSAVYLCASSLLGTAYEAFFGQGTRLTVV.

This clone was seen a handful of times. This rearrangement joins TRBV10-1 to TRBJ2-1; 11 bases are a match to TRBD2. The ends lost 0 bases at V and 4 bases at J; junction bases unmatched: 2. The CDR3 is 16 residues long. Germline V gene sequence: CDR1 WNHNN, CDR2 SYGVQD (reference sequence). The DNA of the CDR3 is TGCGCCAGCAGTGAGTCGGTAGCGGGGGGGTACAATGAGCAGTTCTTC. Protein: CASSESVAGGYNEQFF.

The gene calls are TRBV6-5 and TRBJ2-7; D may be TRBD2 (6 bases). V shed 6 bases and J shed 3 bases, with 9 bases lying between them. This CDR3 has 12 residues. Germline-derived CDR1 and CDR2 are MNHEY and SVGAGI. In DNA form, the CDR3 reads TGTGCCAGCAGCGCCGGGAGCTACGAGCAGTACTTC. Translating gives CASSAGSYEQYF.

The chain couples TRBV28 to TRBJ1-1, with D possibly being TRBD1 (5 bases). The CDR3 consists of 14 residues. Trimming removed 8 bases at V and 2 bases at J, with 15 bases between. Looked up from germline, CDR1 is MDHEN and CDR2 is SYDVKM. The CDR3, as DNA: TGTGCCAGCTGGTGGGGGGGGGAAAACACTGAAGCTTTCTTT. It translates to CASWWGGENTEAFF.

The genes are TRBV5-1 and TRBJ2-7, with 9 bases matching TRBD1. Trimming at V came to 4 bases and at J to 6 bases, leaving 2 bases not matched to a gene. Germline assignment: CDR1 SGHRS and CDR2 YFSETQ. The length of the CDR3 is 12 residues. CDR3 coding DNA: TGCGCCAGCAGCGTGGACAGGGGCGAGCAGTACTTC. Protein: CASSVDRGEQYF.

The V gene is TRBV9, the J gene TRBJ1-1, with D tentatively TRBD1 (5 bases). Germline values: CDR1 SGDLS, CDR2 YYNGEE. With 0 bases removed from V and 4 bases from J, the gap between germline ends came to 13 bases. This CDR3 has 15 residues. CDR3 DNA sequence: TGTGCCAGCAGCGTAGAGGGGTCCGGGCGCACTGAAGCTTTCTTT. As protein: CASSVEGSGRTEAFF. The full variable domain, with the rest looked up from reference TRBV9 and TRBJ1-1, is DSGVTQTPKHLITATGQRVTLRCSPRSGDLSVYWYQQSLDQGLQFLIQYYNGEERAKGNILERFSAQQFPDLHSELNLSSLELGDSALYFCASSVEGSGRTEAFFGQGTRLTVV.

This clone was seen a few times. The chain couples TRBV6-5 to TRBJ1-2; unclear D gene. Trimming took off 5 bases at V and 0 bases at J, with 7 bases between the two ends. The V gene's germline CDR1 is MNHEY and CDR2 SVGAGI. The CDR3 is made up of 13 amino acids. The CDR3 DNA is TGTGCCAGCAGTCGGGGTTCTAACTATGGCTACACCTTC. Amino acids: CASSRGSNYGYTF.

This sequence joins TRBV6-1 and TRBJ1-1, with 7 bases lining up with TRBD1. V was clipped by 5 bases and J by 3 bases; unmatched bases: 3. CDR1 and CDR2 (germline): MNHNS, SASEGT. The CDR3 runs 13 residues. CDR3 sequence (DNA): TGTGCCAGCAGTCTTACAGGGGACACTGAAGCTTTCTTT. Protein: CASSLTGDTEAFF.

The chain combines TRBV27 with TRBJ1-1; tentatively, D is TRBD1 (6 bases). The CDR3 sequence is 15 residues long. The V end was cut by 6 bases, the J end by 1 base, with 15 bases between. Germline V gives CDR1 MNHEY, CDR2 SMNVEV (reference sequence). The CDR3 spells CASSRDPQGNTEAFF. In DNA form, the CDR3 reads TGTGCCAGCAGCAGGGACCCACAGGGGAACACTGAAGCTTTCTTT.

The chain is built from TRBV25-1 and TRBJ1-1; 7 bases match TRBD1. Germline V CDR1 and CDR2: MGHDK, SYGVNS. This CDR3 has 13 residues. V was pared by 7 bases and J by 4 bases, with 6 bases of the junction left unmatched. CDR3 region: CASNRRQGTEAFF. The CDR3 DNA reads as TGTGCCAGCAACCGTAGACAGGGCACTGAAGCTTTCTTT.

The J gene is TRBJ1-4, the V gene TRBV6-6; D is possibly TRBD1 (5 bases). This CDR3 is built from 16 residues. Between the trimmed V and J ends, which lost 2 bases and 8 bases, there was a span of 18 bases. Germline lookup yields CDR1 MNHNY and CDR2 SVGAGI (reference sequence). The DNA of the CDR3 is TGTGCCAGCAGTTACGGGGCGGCAGGGCGTGAGGAAAAACTGTTTTTT. Protein: CASSYGAAGREEKLFF.